These 32 T cell receptor beta chains were all obtained from the same sample, sequenced in a study of blood T cell repertoires in COVID-19. Profiled with immunoSEQ multiplex PCR; TCRdb holds only in-frame clones, not every one. The top ten clones hold 10% to 15% of a sample with hundreds of thousands of clones, 70% to 90% of them seen once. The sequenced material came from peripheral blood. The origin of the receptors is a woman in her forties or fifties with COVID-19, enrolled during active disease.

CDR3 DNA: TGTGCCAGCAGCCTGACTAGCGGGGGCGCTGGGGTTCAGTACTTC. Translating gives CASSLTSGGAGVQYF. The chain combines TRBV2 with TRBJ2-4; 12 bases match TRBD2. The CDR3 covers 15 residues. With V trimmed by 6 bases and J by 11 bases, 11 bases remained unmatched. The V gene's germline CDR1 is SNHLY and CDR2 FYNNEI.

The chain uses TRBV5-1 and TRBJ2-3; D may be TRBD2 (7 bases). CDR1 SGHRS and CDR2 YFSETQ come from the germline V gene. This CDR3 has 16 residues. V lost 2 bases, J lost 5 bases, and 18 bases lay in between. The CDR3 sequence: CASSFLRGGAGDTQYF. The CDR3 nucleotides are TGCGCCAGCAGCTTTTTGAGGGGGGGCGCCGGAGATACGCAGTATTTT.

This chain connects TRBV18 to TRBJ1-5; D is unresolved. Trimming shortened V by 5 bases and J by 5 bases, and 16 bases separated the two germline ends. This CDR3 spans 15 amino acids. Germline CDR1 and CDR2: KGHSH and LQKENI. This CDR3 is CASSVSQSPDQPQHF. CDR3 in DNA: TGTGCCAGCTCAGTTAGCCAGTCCCCCGATCAGCCCCAGCATTTT.

This clone was seen more than once but under ten times. V and J are TRBV2 and TRBJ1-1, with D perhaps TRBD1 (6 bases). This CDR3 has 16 amino acids. From germline, CDR1 is SNHLY and CDR2 FYNNEI. V lost 5 bases and J lost 5, with 21 bases in between. The CDR3: CASSSLGHPVGTEAFF. CDR3 nucleotide sequence: TGTGCCAGCAGTTCCCTGGGACACCCGGTGGGAACTGAAGCTTTCTTT.

The chain links TRBV5-1 to TRBJ2-6, with D possibly TRBD1 on 6 matching bases. The CDR3 covers 17 residues. Germline CDR1 reads SGHRS; CDR2 reads YFSETQ. Between the trimmed V and J ends, which lost 5 bases and 0 bases, there was a span of 15 bases. The DNA for the CDR3 is TGCGCCAGCAGGCAAATACAGGGACCCTCTGGGGCCAACGTCCTGACTTTC. Its translation: CASRQIQGPSGANVLTF.

V and J are TRBV6-1 and TRBJ2-7; 9 bases fit TRBD1. Germline loops: CDR1 MNHNS, CDR2 SASEGT. V lost 1 base, J lost 3 bases, and 7 bases stayed unmatched. The CDR3 has 16 amino acids. The CDR3 nucleotides read TGTGCCAGCAGTGAAGTTTCGTTGGGACAGGGCTACGAGCAGTACTTC. It codes for CASSEVSLGQGYEQYF.

This chain joins TRBV29-1 and TRBJ2-5; 8 positions agree with TRBD1. The CDR3 length is 12 residues. The germline gives CDR1 SQVTM, CDR2 ANQGSEA. V gave up 2 bases and J gave up 4 bases; unmatched junction bases: 0. CDR3 sequence (DNA): TGCAGCGTTGAACAGGGGGCAGAGACCCAGTACTTC. Its protein is CSVEQGAETQYF.

This sequence joins TRBV6-6 and TRBJ1-4, with D hard to call. The CDR3 covers 16 residues. The V end was cut by 6 bases, the J end by 3 bases, with 17 bases between. Germline CDR1 MNHNY, CDR2 SVGAGI (reference sequence). The CDR3 is CASRNALGGPNEKLFF. In DNA, the CDR3 is TGTGCCAGCAGAAACGCACTAGGAGGGCCTAATGAAAAACTGTTTTTT.

The rearrangement links TRBV29-1 to TRBJ2-7; 9 bases map to TRBD1. The CDR3 contains 13 residues. After removal of 4 bases from V and 3 bases from J, the junction contained 4 bases not matched to a gene. In germline, CDR1 is SQVTM, CDR2 ANQGSEA. In DNA form, the CDR3 reads TGCAGCGTTGTCTCGGGACAGGGCTACGAGCAGTACTTC. Encoded protein: CSVVSGQGYEQYF.

This clone was seen just once. CDR3 in amino acids: CASSLVGQGNGGYTF. CDR3 DNA: TGTGCCAGCAGCTTGGTGGGACAGGGAAACGGTGGCTACACCTTC. The V and J genes are TRBV5-6 and TRBJ1-2, with 9 bases that match TRBD1. CDR3 length: 15 residues. J was trimmed by 7 bases and V by 0 bases; bases with no gene match: 7. The germline V gene encodes CDR1 SGHDT and CDR2 YYEEEE.

The chain is built from TRBV14 and TRBJ1-1; possibly TRBD1 for D (6 bases). The CDR3 covers 15 residues. V gave up 0 bases and J gave up 7 bases, with 15 bases separating them. Germline CDR1 and CDR2: SGHDN and FVKESK. The CDR3, as DNA: TGTGCCAGCAGCCAAGATTTAAGGACAGTCCATGAAGCTTTCTTT. Amino acids: CASSQDLRTVHEAFF.

The chain links TRBV6-5 to TRBJ2-3, with a possible D match to TRBD2 (5 bases). In germline, CDR1 is MNHEY, CDR2 SVGAGI. V lost 9 bases to trimming and J lost 0 bases, with 13 bases between them. The CDR3 is made up of 14 amino acids. In nucleotides, the CDR3 is TGTGCCAGTCGCGGGCCCTCTAGCACAGATACGCAGTATTTT. This encodes CASRGPSSTDTQYF.

The V and J genes are TRBV27 and TRBJ1-1, with D perhaps matching TRBD1 (6 bases). This CDR3 spans 17 amino acids. The V end was cut by 6 bases, the J end by 1 base, with 21 bases between. Germline CDR1 reads MNHEY; CDR2 reads SMNVEV (reference sequence). CDR3 loop: CASSEFGTGGGNTEAFF. The DNA of the CDR3 is TGTGCCAGCAGCGAATTCGGGACGGGGGGCGGGAACACTGAAGCTTTCTTT.

The J gene is TRBJ2-7, the V gene TRBV28, with TRBD1 matching over 7 bases. This CDR3 has 13 residues. With V trimmed by 6 bases and J by 8 bases, 10 bases remained unmatched. In germline, CDR1 is MDHEN, CDR2 SYDVKM. The CDR3 spells CASRPSRDRQQYF. The CDR3 DNA is TGTGCCAGCAGGCCCAGTAGGGACAGACAGCAGTACTTC.

This chain connects TRBV4-1 to TRBJ2-2, with 9 bases identical to TRBD1. This CDR3 contains 15 residues. V shed 6 bases, J shed 5 bases, and the junction held 7 bases outside the gene matches. The germline CDR1 and CDR2 sequences are MGHRA and YSYEKL. The CDR3 is CASRSTGGRTGELFF. CDR3 DNA sequence: TGCGCCAGCAGATCGACAGGGGGTCGTACCGGGGAGCTGTTTTTT.

This clone was seen just once. This chain links TRBV30 with TRBJ1-6, with TRBD1 as a possible D gene (6 bases). CDR1 is GTSNPN, CDR2 SVGIG, per germline (reference sequence). The V and J ends lost 2 bases and 10 bases respectively, with 15 bases between them. The length of the CDR3 is 14 residues. CDR3 amino acids: CAWSTGSGESPLHF. Written as DNA, the CDR3 is TGTGCCTGGAGTACAGGGTCCGGCGAGTCACCCCTCCACTTT.

This rearrangement joins TRBV5-1 to TRBJ2-1; D unclear. Trimming stripped 0 bases from V and 9 bases from J, with 13 bases between. The CDR3 has 14 amino acids. Germline-derived CDR1 and CDR2 are SGHRS and YFSETQ. The CDR3 region is CASSLGEAHPEQFF. The CDR3 coding sequence is TGCGCCAGCAGCTTGGGTGAGGCCCATCCTGAGCAGTTCTTC. The entire variable domain, with the rest obtained from reference TRBV5-1 and TRBJ2-1, is as follows: KAGVTQTPRYLIKTRGQQVTLSCSPISGHRSVSWYQQTPGQGLQFLFEYFSETQRNKGNFPGRFSGRQFSNSRSEMNVSTLELGDSALYLCASSLGEAHPEQFFGPGTRLTVL.

The rearrangement joins TRBV9 to TRBJ1-1; 7 bases line up with TRBD1. The CDR3 totals 16 residues. Germline CDR1 reads SGDLS; CDR2 reads YYNGEE. J was trimmed by 1 base and V by 0 bases; bases with no gene match: 6. As DNA, the CDR3 is TGTGCCAGCAGCGTAGAACCGGGACAGAGGAACACTGAAGCTTTCTTT. This gives the protein CASSVEPGQRNTEAFF.

The chain links TRBV18 to TRBJ1-1; TRBD1 matches 9 bases. V lost 3 bases, J lost 4 bases, and 9 bases stayed unmatched. CDR1 is KGHSH, CDR2 LQKENI, per germline. The CDR3 extends over 16 amino acids. CDR3 protein: CASSPAGQGGGTEAFF. The CDR3, as DNA: TGTGCCAGCTCACCGGCGGGACAGGGAGGGGGCACTGAAGCTTTCTTT.

The V gene is TRBV6-6, the J gene TRBJ1-5; 8 positions agree with TRBD1. This CDR3 region has 16 residues. J was trimmed by 0 bases and V by 6 bases; bases with no gene match: 7. Germline V lookup: CDR1 MNHNY, CDR2 SVGAGI (reference sequence). The CDR3 region has the DNA TGTGCCAGCAGCTATGGGGGACAGGTTAGCAATCAGCCCCAGCATTTT. As protein: CASSYGGQVSNQPQHF.

The CDR3 is CAWRVGGTEAFF. The CDR3 nucleotides read TGTGCCTGGAGAGTCGGGGGCACTGAAGCTTTCTTT. V gene TRBV30 combines with J gene TRBJ1-1, with D perhaps TRBD1 (5 bases). The V end was cut by 3 bases, the J end by 4 bases, with 9 bases between. The CDR3 contains 12 residues. Germline-derived CDR1 and CDR2 are GTSNPN and SVGIG (reference sequence).

The gene calls are TRBV2 and TRBJ1-2, with D maybe TRBD1 (6 bases). CDR1 and CDR2 (germline): SNHLY, FYNNEI. The CDR3 is made up of 16 amino acids. Between the trimmed V and J ends, which lost 5 bases and 4 bases, there was a span of 20 bases. The CDR3 sequence: CASSPSMTGRGYGYTF. CDR3 nucleotides: TGTGCCAGCAGTCCTTCGATGACAGGTCGGGGCTATGGCTACACCTTC.

The chain uses TRBV28 and TRBJ1-1, with no clear D. The V gene's germline CDR1 is MDHEN and CDR2 SYDVKM. The germline V and J ends were trimmed by 6 bases and 2 bases, with 7 bases remaining between them. The CDR3 has 12 amino acids. For the CDR3, the DNA is TGTGCCAGCAGAATCCAAAACACTGAAGCTTTCTTT. This sequence encodes CASRIQNTEAFF.

The chain carries TRBV6-5 and TRBJ1-2; 8 bases are shared with TRBD1. Germline trimming cut 6 bases from V and 6 bases from J; bases unmatched to any gene: 6. CDR1 and CDR2 (germline): MNHEY, SVGAGI. The CDR3 covers 13 residues. CDR3 loop: CASRGGQVDGYTF. CDR3 coding DNA: TGTGCCAGCAGGGGGGGACAGGTTGATGGCTACACCTTC.

The V gene is TRBV3-1 (or the pseudogene TRBV3-2), the J gene TRBJ2-7; TRBD2 matches 7 bases. This CDR3 spans 15 amino acids. The germline V gene has CDR1 LGHDT and CDR2 YNNKEL (reference sequence). V gave up 1 base and J gave up 7 bases; unmatched junction bases: 10. The CDR3 is CASSQGAIRGEEQYF. The CDR3 DNA sequence: TGTGCCAGCAGCCAAGGAGCGATCCGGGGGGAGGAGCAGTACTTC.

The rearrangement joins TRBV4-2 to TRBJ1-5, with TRBD1 matching 8 bases. This CDR3 has 15 residues. The V gene end was trimmed by 4 bases and the J gene end by 5 bases; junction bases not matched to a gene: 7. The germline V gene has CDR1 LGHNA and CDR2 YNFKEQ. Here the CDR3 reads CASSPGQGNDQPQHF. CDR3 sequence (DNA): TGTGCCAGCAGCCCCGGACAGGGAAACGATCAGCCCCAGCATTTT.

The chain joins TRBV5-4 to TRBJ1-3; D ambiguous. The CDR3 runs to 18 residues. V shed 4 bases and J shed 0 bases, with 20 bases lying between them. Germline values: CDR1 SGHNT, CDR2 YYREEE (reference sequence). CDR3 nucleotides: TGTGCCAGCAGCCCTCACCCACCGGGTGGTATCTCTGGAAACACCATATATTTT. Amino acids: CASSPHPPGGISGNTIYF.

The genes are TRBV29-1 and TRBJ1-4; D may be TRBD1 (6 bases). CDR1 is SQVTM, CDR2 ANQGSEA, per germline. The ends were cut back, 3 bases at V and 2 bases at J, with 7 bases in the middle. The CDR3 spans 13 residues. The CDR3 region is CSVEGATNEKLFF. CDR3 bases: TGCAGCGTTGAGGGGGCTACTAATGAAAAACTGTTTTTT. Filled out from reference TRBV29-1 and TRBJ1-4, the complete variable domain reads SAVISQKPSRDICQRGTSLTIQCQVDSQVTMMFWYRQQPGQSLTLIATANQGSEATYESGFVIDKFPISRPNLTFSTLTVSNMSPEDSSIYLCSVEGATNEKLFFGSGTQLSVL.

J is TRBJ2-3 and V is TRBV2, with 10 bases identical to TRBD1. The V gene end was trimmed by 5 bases and the J gene end by 3 bases; junction bases not matched to a gene: 11. The germline V gene encodes CDR1 SNHLY and CDR2 FYNNEI. The CDR3 extends over 17 amino acids. CDR3 in amino acids: CASSRPGGTGETDTQYF. CDR3 nucleotide sequence: TGTGCCAGCAGTCGACCGGGGGGGACAGGGGAAACAGATACGCAGTATTTT.

This clone was picked up one time. The chain couples TRBV30 to TRBJ1-1, with D unresolved. This CDR3 is built from 13 residues. Trimming cost V 0 bases and J 7 bases, with 12 bases left between them. Germline V gene sequence: CDR1 GTSNPN, CDR2 SVGIG (reference sequence). The CDR3 here is CAWSVGSRYEAFF. The CDR3 DNA follows: TGTGCCTGGAGTGTGGGCAGCAGGTATGAAGCTTTCTTT.

The chain combines TRBV5-1 with TRBJ1-1; 7 bases agree with TRBD1. CDR1 and CDR2 (germline): SGHRS, YFSETQ. V trimming: 6 bases; J trimming: 2 bases; junction bases outside the gene matches: 7. CDR3 size: 14 residues. The CDR3 DNA reads TGCGCCAGCATCCTCGGGACAGCTAACACTGAAGCTTTCTTT. Encoded protein: CASILGTANTEAFF. Drawing the rest from reference TRBV5-1 and TRBJ1-1, the complete variable domain is KAGVTQTPRYLIKTRGQQVTLSCSPISGHRSVSWYQQTPGQGLQFLFEYFSETQRNKGNFPGRFSGRQFSNSRSEMNVSTLELGDSALYLCASILGTANTEAFFGQGTRLTVV.

This clone is a singleton in its sample. V is TRBV29-1 and J is TRBJ1-2; D remains ambiguous. Germline V gene data show CDR1 as SQVTM and CDR2 as ANQGSEA. The CDR3 consists of 12 residues. Deletions cut 5 bases from V and 3 bases from J, with 10 bases between. The CDR3 DNA sequence: TGCAGCGTTCTGAGAGCCGACTATGGCTACACCTTC. Translated, it gives CSVLRADYGYTF. Filled out from reference TRBV29-1 and TRBJ1-2, the complete variable domain reads SAVISQKPSRDICQRGTSLTIQCQVDSQVTMMFWYRQQPGQSLTLIATANQGSEATYESGFVIDKFPISRPNLTFSTLTVSNMSPEDSSIYLCSVLRADYGYTFGSGTRLTVV.